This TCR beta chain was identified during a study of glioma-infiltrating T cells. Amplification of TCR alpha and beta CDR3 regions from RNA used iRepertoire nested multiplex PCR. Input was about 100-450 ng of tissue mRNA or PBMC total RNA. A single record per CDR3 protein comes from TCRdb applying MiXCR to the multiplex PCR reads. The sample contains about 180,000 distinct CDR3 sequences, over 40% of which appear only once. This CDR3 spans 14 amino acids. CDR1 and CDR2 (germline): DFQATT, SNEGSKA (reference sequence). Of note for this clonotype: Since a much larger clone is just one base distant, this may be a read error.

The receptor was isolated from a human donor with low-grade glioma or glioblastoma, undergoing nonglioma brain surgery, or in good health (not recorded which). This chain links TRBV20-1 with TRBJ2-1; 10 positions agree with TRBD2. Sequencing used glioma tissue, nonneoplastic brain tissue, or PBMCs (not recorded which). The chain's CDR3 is CIALSGRGSNEQFF. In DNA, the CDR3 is TGCATTGCATTAAGCGGGAGGGGAAGCAATGAGCAGTTCTTC.